A single sample is the source of the 27 T cell receptor beta chains below, sequenced in a study of beta chain features in type 1 diabetes. The antigens these receptors bind are not known. Every bit of the isolated RNA underwent reverse transcription, so sequencing read expressed TCRB transcripts. The method was immunoSEQ multiplex PCR; TCRdb's version includes in-frame clones alone and lacks a portion of them. The sample shows fewer than 450,000 clones, about 13% of them seen only once. Overall study results and limits: Moderately but significantly shorter TCRB CDR3s were found in Type 1 diabetes patients in all four CD4+ subsets.

Material: naive CD4+ T cells from blood. The receptors come from a young woman with type 1 diabetes.

This clone was counted a few times. This rearrangement joins TRBV7-2 to TRBJ2-1; 11 bases are shared with TRBD1. V shed 5 bases and J 5 bases; nucleotides not matched to a gene: 2. Per the germline V gene, CDR1 is SGHTA and CDR2 is FQGNSA. CDR3 length equals 14 residues. CDR3 sequence (DNA): TGTGCCAGCAGCCGGGACAGGGGGGACAATGAGCAGTTCTTC. Protein sequence: CASSRDRGDNEQFF. The variable domain in full, completed from reference TRBV7-2 and TRBJ2-1, reads GAGVSQSPSNKVTEKGKDVELRCDPISGHTALYWYRQSLGQGLEFLIYFQGNSAPDKSGLPSDRFSAERTGGSVSTLTIQRTQQEDSAVYLCASSRDRGDNEQFFGPGTRLTVL.

A few counts support this clone. This sequence joins TRBV7-9 and TRBJ1-2; no reliable D call. Germline V gene lookup returns CDR1 SEHNR and CDR2 FQNEAQ (reference sequence). The length of the CDR3 is 12 residues. V was pared by 6 bases and J by 4 bases, with 9 bases between. The CDR3 region is CASSLAGYGYTF. In DNA form, the CDR3 reads TGTGCCAGCAGTCTCGCGGGCTATGGCTACACCTTC.

This clone turned up a few times. The CDR3 sequence is CSVEVGDYGYTF. CDR3 DNA: TGCAGCGTGGAGGTCGGAGACTATGGCTACACCTTC. The V and J genes are TRBV29-1 and TRBJ1-2; D remains ambiguous. CDR1 is SQVTM and CDR2 is ANQGSEA in the germline V gene. This CDR3 is 12 amino acids long. Deletions cut 6 bases from V and 3 bases from J, with 11 bases between.

This clone was counted between two and nine times. V usage is TRBV28 and J usage is TRBJ2-7; TRBD1 aligns across 9 bases. Per germline, CDR1 MDHEN and CDR2 SYDVKM. Losses at the gene ends were 5 bases for V and 4 bases for J; bases not matched to a gene: 9. The CDR3 has 15 residues. CDR3 nucleotides: TGTGCCAGCAGTCCCAACCGGGACAGGGCGTACGAGCAGTACTTC. Protein: CASSPNRDRAYEQYF.

In its sample, this clone was seen a few times. This sequence joins TRBV5-1 and TRBJ2-6, with D perhaps TRBD2 (6 bases). The germline V and J ends were trimmed by 7 bases and 0 bases, with 14 bases remaining between them. Germline CDR1 and CDR2: SGHRS and YFSETQ. The CDR3 contains 16 residues. The CDR3 is CASERDGSSGANVLTF. The CDR3 coding sequence is TGCGCCAGCGAAAGGGACGGGAGCTCTGGGGCCAACGTCCTGACTTTC. The whole variable domain, remainder taken from reference TRBV5-1 and TRBJ2-6, is KAGVTQTPRYLIKTRGQQVTLSCSPISGHRSVSWYQQTPGQGLQFLFEYFSETQRNKGNFPGRFSGRQFSNSRSEMNVSTLELGDSALYLCASERDGSSGANVLTFGAGSRLTVL.

The V gene is TRBV9, the J gene TRBJ2-7, with 8 bases aligning to TRBD2. Germline CDR1 is SGDLS and CDR2 is YYNGEE. V lost 0 bases to trimming and J lost 1 base; unmatched junction nucleotides: 3. CDR3 length: 15 residues. CDR3 coding DNA: TGTGCCAGCAGCGTAGGGGGGACTAGATCCTACGAGCAGTACTTC. Translated, it gives CASSVGGTRSYEQYF.

This clone was seen a few times. The rearrangement links TRBV9 to TRBJ2-3, with TRBD2 identical over 10 bases. The V segment lost 3 bases and the J segment 0 bases; nucleotides outside the gene matches: 4. The CDR3 consists of 16 residues. Per the germline V gene, CDR1 is SGDLS and CDR2 is YYNGEE. The CDR3 is CASSGGLAASTDTQYF. The CDR3 DNA reads as TGTGCCAGCAGCGGAGGACTAGCGGCTAGCACAGATACGCAGTATTTT.

The chain carries TRBV10-3 and TRBJ1-1; D is ambiguous. This CDR3 region has 14 residues. Germline CDR1 is ENHRY and CDR2 is SYGVKD. V was shortened by 1 base and J by 3 bases, with 9 bases between the two germline ends. The CDR3 nucleotides read TGTGCCATCAGTGAGTGGGTGGGCGACACTGAAGCTTTCTTT. Amino acids: CAISEWVGDTEAFF.

This clone was counted between two and nine times. In DNA form, the CDR3 reads TGTGCCAGCTACTTCGGGTCAGGGCTTAGCACAGATACGCAGTATTTT. Translated, it gives CASYFGSGLSTDTQYF. V gene TRBV2 combines with J gene TRBJ2-3, with a weak D call TRBD1 (5 bases). The V gene lost 8 bases and the J gene lost 0 bases, with 18 bases spanning the gap. CDR1 SNHLY and CDR2 FYNNEI come from the germline V gene. The CDR3 extends over 16 amino acids. The full variable domain, with the rest looked up from reference TRBV2 and TRBJ2-3, is EPEVTQTPSHQVTQMGQEVILRCVPISNHLYFYWYRQILGQKVEFLVSFYNNEISEKSEIFDDQFSVERPDGSNFTLKIRSTKLEDSAMYFCASYFGSGLSTDTQYFGPGTRLTVL.

The sample holds a few counts of this clone. The rearrangement links TRBV30 to TRBJ2-2, with a weak D call TRBD1 (5 bases). Deletions cut 4 bases from V and 8 bases from J, with 14 bases between. The CDR3 extends over 13 amino acids. Germline V CDR1 and CDR2: GTSNPN, SVGIG (reference sequence). This CDR3 is CAWNAGNPGELFF. For the CDR3, the DNA is TGTGCCTGGAATGCAGGGAACCCAGGGGAGCTGTTTTTT. Complete variable domain (other parts from reference TRBV30 and TRBJ2-2): SQTIHQWPATLVQPVGSPLSLECTVEGTSNPNLYWYRQAAGRGLQLLFYSVGIGQISSEVPQNLSASRPQDRQFILSSKKLLLSDSGFYLCAWNAGNPGELFFGEGSRLTVL.

The rearrangement links TRBV9 to TRBJ2-4; no clear D gene. This CDR3 region has 15 residues. Deletions cut 0 bases from V and 8 bases from J, with 15 bases between. Germline V gives CDR1 SGDLS, CDR2 YYNGEE. CDR3 amino acids: CASSVGVHEEYIQYF. The DNA of the CDR3 is TGTGCCAGCAGCGTAGGGGTTCACGAGGAATACATTCAGTACTTC.

This clone came up a few times. The chain is built from TRBV6-5 and TRBJ1-2; TRBD1 is a possible D gene (6 bases). V was pared by 5 bases and J by 0 bases, with 10 bases between. From germline, CDR1 is MNHEY and CDR2 SVGAGI. The CDR3 totals 14 residues. The chain's CDR3 is CASSGTPSNYGYTF. The DNA for the CDR3 is TGTGCCAGCAGTGGGACACCTTCTAACTATGGCTACACCTTC.

The chain combines TRBV6-1 with TRBJ2-5; 8 bases fit TRBD1. CDR3 length: 13 amino acids. Germline loops: CDR1 MNHNS, CDR2 SASEGT. Unmatched junction bases numbered 3, after V lost 4 bases and J lost 5 bases. The CDR3 DNA follows: TGTGCCAGCAGTGGTCGGACAGGGGAGACCCAGTACTTC. This sequence encodes CASSGRTGETQYF.

This clone has just a few counts. CDR3 region: CASSLNKAQVYDTQYF. The CDR3 nucleotides read TGTGCCAGCAGTTTGAATAAGGCCCAGGTCTATGATACGCAGTATTTT. J is TRBJ2-3 and V is TRBV27; D unclear. Trimming stripped 3 bases from V and 6 bases from J, with 19 bases between. CDR3 length: 16 residues. Germline V lookup: CDR1 MNHEY, CDR2 SMNVEV (reference sequence).

This clone was observed a few times. The CDR3 is CASSLGQGTEQYV. The CDR3 DNA is TGCGCCAGCAGCTTGGGGCAGGGGACCGAGCAGTACGTC. The chain carries TRBV5-1 and TRBJ2-7, with D tentatively TRBD1 (6 bases). Germline CDR1 reads SGHRS; CDR2 reads YFSETQ. Trimming shortened V by 0 bases and J by 6 bases, and 10 bases separated the two germline ends. This CDR3 is built from 13 residues.

J is TRBJ1-1 and V is TRBV12-5; TRBD1 is a possible D gene (6 bases). The germline V and J ends were trimmed by 7 bases and 3 bases, with 12 bases remaining between them. The CDR3 runs 13 residues. CDR1 LGHNT and CDR2 FRNRAP come from the germline V gene. CDR3 DNA sequence: TGTGCTAGTGCTACAGGGTCCCACACTGAAGCTTTCTTT. The encoded protein is CASATGSHTEAFF.

This clone was seen more than once but under ten times. The chain joins TRBV7-9 to TRBJ2-1; TRBD2 matches at 10 bases. This CDR3 is built from 15 residues. Trimming took 5 bases from V and 8 from J; bases not matched to a gene: 9. CDR1 and CDR2 from the germline V gene are SEHNR and FQNEAQ (reference sequence). CDR3 residues: CASSVTPLAGDEQFF. The CDR3 nucleotides are TGTGCCAGCAGCGTAACCCCTCTAGCGGGAGATGAGCAGTTCTTC.

This clone has a handful of counts. CDR3 protein: CASSFDYQYEQYF. The CDR3 DNA reads as TGTGCCAGCAGCTTCGACTACCAATACGAGCAGTACTTC. This rearrangement joins TRBV7-2 to TRBJ2-7, with TRBD2 as a possible D gene (5 bases). CDR1 and CDR2 (germline): SGHTA, FQGNSA. V was cut by 3 bases and J by 4 bases, with 10 bases left in between. CDR3 length equals 13 residues.

This clone occurred a few times. The chain recombines TRBV6-5 with TRBJ2-7, with 14 bases lining up with TRBD2. The V gene end was trimmed by 4 bases and the J gene end by 6 bases; junction bases not matched to a gene: 5. CDR1 MNHEY and CDR2 SVGAGI come from the germline V gene. This CDR3 contains 15 residues. CDR3 coding DNA: TGTGCCAGCAGTTCTGGACTAGCGGGAGGAGGCGAGCAGTACGTC. This codes for CASSSGLAGGGEQYV.

The CDR3 bases are TGTGCCAGCAGCAAAGGGGAGCGGGAGCAGGACCAAGAGACCCAGTACTTC. It specifies CASSKGEREQDQETQYF. The J gene is TRBJ2-5, the V gene TRBV21-1; TRBD2 is the table's D call and was not checked against the DNA. TRBV21-1 is a pseudogene. The CDR3 is 17 amino acids.

This clone was seen a single time. The chain has TRBV5-1 and TRBJ2-1, with D uncertain. The ends were cut back, 0 bases at V and 2 bases at J, with 12 bases in the middle. This CDR3 is 16 amino acids long. Germline CDR1 is SGHRS and CDR2 is YFSETQ. CDR3 in amino acids: CASSLAGGAPYNEQFF. CDR3 coding DNA: TGCGCCAGCAGCTTGGCCGGCGGAGCCCCCTACAATGAGCAGTTCTTC.

This chain joins TRBV10-3 and TRBJ1-5, with 7 bases fitting TRBD1. This CDR3 contains 13 residues. Trimming removed 6 bases from V and 3 bases from J; junction bases left unmatched: 2. CDR1 is ENHRY and CDR2 is SYGVKD in the germline V gene. CDR3 loop: CAISGQVNQPQHF. For the CDR3, the DNA is TGTGCCATCAGCGGACAGGTCAATCAGCCCCAGCATTTT.

The CDR3 nucleotides read TGCAGCGTCAAGGACAGCATCAACACTGAAGCTTTCTTT. Residues: CSVKDSINTEAFF. The J gene is TRBJ1-1, the V gene TRBV29-1; the D gene is possibly TRBD1 (6 bases). V was trimmed by 6 bases and J by 2 bases, leaving 13 bases between them. This CDR3 has 13 amino acids. Looked up from germline, CDR1 is SQVTM and CDR2 is ANQGSEA.

In this sample, this clone turned up a few times. The chain combines TRBV29-1 with TRBJ2-5; 7 positions match TRBD2. CDR1 and CDR2 (germline): SQVTM, ANQGSEA. The CDR3 spans 13 residues. V was clipped by 5 bases and J by 5 bases; unmatched bases: 8. The CDR3, as DNA: TGCAGCGTTTCTAGCGGCTGGGAGGAGACCCAGTACTTC. It specifies CSVSSGWEETQYF.

This clone has just a few counts. V is TRBV30 and J is TRBJ2-1; D may be TRBD1 (6 bases). The CDR3 totals 16 residues. Germline CDR1 GTSNPN, CDR2 SVGIG (reference sequence). V was trimmed by 3 bases and J by 8 bases, leaving 23 bases between them. This CDR3 is CAWRLLTGGQGYEQFF. The CDR3 DNA sequence: TGTGCCTGGAGACTGCTGACAGGCGGGCAGGGCTATGAGCAGTTCTTC. The full variable domain, its missing parts supplied by reference TRBV30 and TRBJ2-1, is SQTIHQWPATLVQPVGSPLSLECTVEGTSNPNLYWYRQAAGRGLQLLFYSVGIGQISSEVPQNLSASRPQDRQFILSSKKLLLSDSGFYLCAWRLLTGGQGYEQFFGPGTRLTVL.

V is TRBV6-5 and J is TRBJ2-7, with TRBD1 as a possible D gene (5 bases). Trimming took off 2 bases at V and 0 bases at J, with 11 bases between the two ends. The CDR3 consists of 15 residues. Germline V CDR1 and CDR2: MNHEY, SVGAGI. The CDR3 DNA is TGTGCCAGCAGTTACAAGGGGTTTAGCTCCTACGAGCAGTACTTC. It codes for CASSYKGFSSYEQYF.

This chain joins TRBV5-4 and TRBJ1-1, with D possibly being TRBD1 (5 bases). The CDR3 runs to 15 residues. Germline V gene lookup returns CDR1 SGHNT and CDR2 YYREEE (reference sequence). Trimming stripped 0 bases from V and 4 bases from J, with 13 bases between. CDR3 region: CASSLVRSGATEAFF. The CDR3 nucleotides read TGTGCCAGCAGCTTGGTTCGGAGCGGGGCCACTGAAGCTTTCTTT.